These 24 T cell receptor beta chains were all obtained from the same sample, sequenced in a study of T cell repertoires in aging, cancer and after chemotherapy. TRB rearrangements spanning V, D and J were amplified using mixed TRB-A/B primers. TCRdb itself ran the multiplex PCR reads through MiXCR, one entry per CDR3 protein. This repertoire shows some 6,000 distinct CDR3 sequences, under 30% found once; its top ten account for approximately 9.7%. The template was genomic DNA from peripheral blood, not RNA. The sample consisted of blood. Source of these receptors: a human donor in good health.

The chain joins TRBV4-2 to TRBJ2-5, with D perhaps being TRBD1 or TRBD2 (6 bases each). In germline, CDR1 is LGHNA, CDR2 YNFKEQ. CDR3 length: 15 residues. V was pared by 0 bases and J by 5 bases, with 13 bases between. CDR3 residues: CASSQDSGAGETQYF. Here the CDR3 DNA reads TGTGCCAGCAGCCAAGATTCGGGGGCCGGGGAGACCCAGTACTTC.

The sample holds one count of this clonotype. This may come from a read error, since a much larger clone is one base off. V gene TRBV20-1 combines with J gene TRBJ1-5; unclear D gene. The CDR3 length is 12 residues. Germline-derived CDR1 and CDR2 are DFQATT and SNEGSKA (reference sequence). The CDR3 DNA reads as TGCAGTGCTAGAGTCCCCGATCAGCCCCAGCAGTTT. This gives the protein CSARVPDQPQQF.

This clonotype was seen a few times. This chain connects TRBV5-1 to TRBJ1-1; D is ambiguous. V dropped 1 base and J dropped 1 base, with 5 bases sitting between them. The CDR3 is 13 amino acids. Per the germline V gene, CDR1 is SGHRS and CDR2 is YFSETQ. The chain's CDR3 is CASSLWGNTEAFF. CDR3 nucleotide sequence: TGCGCCAGCAGCTTGTGGGGGAACACTGAAGCTTTCTTT.

The V call is TRBV12-3 or TRBV12-4, the J call TRBJ2-5, with D perhaps being TRBD1 or TRBD2 (5 bases each). The CDR3 spans 16 residues. V lost 3 bases and J lost 3, with 17 bases in between. The CDR3 protein is CASSFWQGAPEETQYF. CDR3 sequence (DNA): TGTGCCAGCAGTTTTTGGCAGGGAGCCCCCGAAGAGACCCAGTACTTC.

Within the sample, this clonotype is medium-sized. The chain couples TRBV27 to TRBJ1-5; a weak D match, TRBD1 (5 bases). The germline V gene has CDR1 MNHEY and CDR2 SMNVEV (reference sequence). This CDR3 spans 14 amino acids. Trimming shortened V by 3 bases and J by 5 bases, and 11 bases separated the two germline ends. The CDR3 loop reads CASSLQGTYQPQHF. In nucleotides, the CDR3 is TGTGCCAGCAGTTTGCAGGGTACTTATCAGCCCCAGCATTTT.

In this sample, this clonotype turned up many times. This chain joins TRBV12-3 or TRBV12-4 and TRBJ2-2; 12 bases are a match to TRBD2. V shed 3 bases, J shed 1 base, and the junction held 9 bases outside the gene matches. This CDR3 region has 19 residues. CDR3 protein: CASSFWLAGGWENTGELFF. CDR3 DNA: TGTGCCAGCAGTTTTTGGCTAGCGGGAGGGTGGGAGAACACCGGGGAGCTGTTTTTT.

By share, this clonotype ranks as medium-sized. In DNA form, the CDR3 reads TGTGCCAGCAGTCCCCGGGAACATGGTGACGCTGAAGCTTTCTTT. Protein product: CASSPREHGDAEAFF. V and J are TRBV28 and TRBJ1-1, with D hard to call. The CDR3 totals 15 residues. Germline loops: CDR1 MDHEN, CDR2 SYDVKM. V was trimmed by 5 bases and J by 6 bases, leaving 19 bases between them.

This clonotype counts as medium-sized. The chain links TRBV12-3 or TRBV12-4 to TRBJ1-3; 8 bases line up with TRBD1. The CDR3 has 15 residues. Trimming removed 5 bases from V and 0 bases from J; junction bases left unmatched: 3. The CDR3 region is CASSPGTGSGNTIYF. In DNA form, the CDR3 reads TGTGCCAGCAGTCCCGGGACAGGCTCTGGAAACACCATATATTTT.

Points on this clonotype: This may be a read error, as it is one base from a much larger clone. V gene TRBV7-3 combines with J gene TRBJ1-4; D gene ambiguous. The CDR3 sequence is 16 residues long. Germline loops: CDR1 SGHTA, CDR2 FQGTGA. The V end was cut by 2 bases, the J end by 0 bases, with 10 bases between. CDR3 region: CASSLEADATNEKLFF. CDR3 DNA: TGTGCCAGCAGCTTAGAAGCGGATGCAACTAATGAAAAACTGTTTTTT.

The chain links TRBV5-6 to TRBJ2-5, with D perhaps TRBD2 (5 bases). Germline-derived CDR1 and CDR2 are SGHDT and YYEEEE. V lost 1 base and J lost 3, with 10 bases in between. The CDR3 totals 14 residues. CDR3 sequence reads: CASSLPQRKETQYF. The CDR3 nucleotides are TGTGCCAGCAGCTTGCCCCAGCGGAAAGAGACCCAGTACTTC. Looking up the rest from reference TRBV5-6 and TRBJ2-5 gives the full variable domain: DAGVTQSPTHLIKTRGQQVTLRCSPKSGHDTVSWYQQALGQGPQFIFQYYEEEERQRGNFPDRFSGHQFPNYSSELNVNALLLGDSALYLCASSLPQRKETQYFGPGTRLLVL.

By proportion, this clonotype is medium-sized. This chain joins TRBV7-2 and TRBJ1-3; possible D gene TRBD1, 6 bases. The CDR3 runs 15 residues. Trimming took off 5 bases at V and 4 bases at J, with 15 bases between the two ends. Per the germline V gene, CDR1 is SGHTA and CDR2 is FQGNSA. This CDR3 is CASSETGARGNTIYF. CDR3 nucleotides: TGTGCCAGCAGCGAGACGGGGGCACGAGGAAACACCATATATTTT.

By its share, this clonotype is medium-sized. This chain uses TRBV19 with TRBJ1-1; D not certain. The CDR3 is 18 residues long. V lost 1 base and J 1 base, leaving 19 bases between the germline ends. Germline-derived CDR1 and CDR2 are LNHDA and SQIVND (reference sequence). Here the CDR3 reads CASSIVRRPTRKNTEAFF. The CDR3 DNA is TGTGCCAGTAGTATAGTACGCAGGCCAACCCGAAAGAACACTGAAGCTTTCTTT.

This clonotype counts as medium-sized. V usage is TRBV6-2 or TRBV6-3 and J usage is TRBJ2-7; D unresolved. The CDR3 totals 13 residues. Germline CDR1 and CDR2: MNHEY and SVGEGT. V dropped 3 bases and J dropped 3 bases, with 9 bases sitting between them. CDR3 nucleotides: TGTGCCAGCAGTTATTGGCTAAACTACGAGCAGTACTTC. Encoded protein: CASSYWLNYEQYF.

A few counts support this clonotype. The J gene is TRBJ1-2, the V gene TRBV5-1; a possible D gene is TRBD1 (5 bases). This CDR3 region has 13 residues. Germline V lookup: CDR1 SGHRS, CDR2 YFSETQ. Between the trimmed V and J ends, which lost 4 bases and 7 bases, there was a span of 14 bases. The CDR3 bases are TGCGCCAGCAGCCTCGCGGCAGGGTCTGGCTACACCTTC. It is translated as CASSLAAGSGYTF.

This clonotype has more than one count but fewer than ten. The CDR3 sequence: CASSAQEVPSNQPQHF. The CDR3 DNA reads as TGCGCCAGCAGCGCGCAAGAGGTCCCTTCCAATCAGCCCCAGCATTTT. The chain links TRBV4-1 to TRBJ1-5, with D uncertain. Germline V gives CDR1 MGHRA, CDR2 YSYEKL. Trimming removed 5 bases at V and 3 bases at J, with 17 bases between. This CDR3 is built from 16 residues.

This clonotype was seen more than once but under ten times. This sequence joins TRBV9 and TRBJ2-7, with unresolved D. V was shortened by 3 bases and J by 6 bases, with 10 bases between the two germline ends. The CDR3 is 12 amino acids. Germline V lookup: CDR1 SGDLS, CDR2 YYNGEE. This CDR3 reads CASSAAGREQYF. The DNA of the CDR3 is TGTGCCAGCAGCGCCGCTGGCCGCGAGCAGTACTTC.

This clonotype was picked up a small number of times. This chain links TRBV4-2 with TRBJ2-1, with 7 bases matching TRBD2. Germline values: CDR1 LGHNA, CDR2 YNFKEQ. V was clipped by 3 bases and J by 13 bases; unmatched bases: 3. CDR3 size: 11 residues. In DNA form, the CDR3 reads TGTGCCAGCAGCCAGGGGACTATCCAGTTCTTC. Translating it yields CASSQGTIQFF.

V usage is TRBV6-2 or TRBV6-3 and J usage is TRBJ2-3; 7 nucleotides agree with TRBD1. Germline assignment: CDR1 MNHEY and CDR2 SVGEGT. J was trimmed by 2 bases and V by 2 bases; bases with no gene match: 19. The CDR3 has 20 amino acids. This CDR3 is CASSYPITTTGAVDTDTQYF. The DNA for the CDR3 is TGTGCCAGCAGTTACCCGATTACCACCACAGGGGCCGTTGACACAGATACGCAGTATTTT.

This chain links TRBV7-2 with TRBJ2-3; 7 bases align to TRBD2. With 0 bases clipped from V and 0 bases from J, the junction kept 3 bases outside the gene matches. Per the germline V gene, CDR1 is SGHTA and CDR2 is FQGNSA. The CDR3 sequence is 16 residues long. DNA for the CDR3: TGTGCCAGCAGCTTAGCCAGCGGGGAGAGCACAGATACGCAGTATTTT. Translated, it gives CASSLASGESTDTQYF.

In this sample, this clonotype turned up once. The chain couples TRBV5-4 to TRBJ2-7; weak D call: TRBD1 (7 bases). CDR1 SGHNT and CDR2 YYREEE come from the germline V gene (reference sequence). Trimming removed 4 bases from V and 3 bases from J, with 14 bases in between. This CDR3 has 14 amino acids. The CDR3 loop reads CASSSRGEIYEQYF. In DNA form, the CDR3 reads TGTGCCAGCAGCAGCAGGGGGGAAATCTACGAGCAGTACTTC.

The rearrangement uses TRBV7-2 and TRBJ2-7, with TRBD2 matching over 9 bases. With V trimmed by 4 bases and J by 2 bases, 3 bases remained unmatched. The CDR3 contains 14 residues. Germline CDR1 and CDR2: SGHTA and FQGNSA. CDR3 in DNA: TGTGCCAGCAGCTCCCGCGGGGGGGCCTACGAGCAGTACGTC. It specifies CASSSRGGAYEQYV.

This clonotype rates as medium-sized. The gene calls are TRBV6-5 and TRBJ1-2; 8 nucleotides align to TRBD1. V dropped 0 bases and J dropped 6; count of bases not matched to a gene: 9. The CDR3 has 16 residues. The germline gives CDR1 MNHEY, CDR2 SVGAGI. The CDR3 DNA follows: TGTGCCAGCAGTTACTCGAGTTGGACAGGGTCCGATGGCTACACCTTC. Translation: CASSYSSWTGSDGYTF.

This clonotype is labeled as medium-sized. The genes are TRBV19 and TRBJ2-5; 9 nucleotides line up with TRBD1. Germline trimming cut 6 bases from V and 6 bases from J; bases unmatched to any gene: 8. Germline values: CDR1 LNHDA, CDR2 SQIVND (reference sequence). The CDR3 consists of 14 residues. CDR3 residues: CASRTGQGKQTQYF. CDR3 DNA: TGTGCCAGTAGGACCGGACAGGGGAAACAGACCCAGTACTTC.

The V call is TRBV5-1, the J call TRBJ2-7; 8 nucleotides match TRBD2. J was trimmed by 4 bases and V by 2 bases; bases with no gene match: 8. CDR3 size: 15 residues. CDR1 is SGHRS and CDR2 is YFSETQ in the germline V gene. CDR3 protein: CASSFQRERAYEQYV. The CDR3 DNA reads as TGCGCCAGCAGCTTTCAGCGGGAGCGTGCTTACGAGCAGTACGTC.